This is a list of T cell receptor beta chains from one sample in a study of T-cell reconstitution after alpha-beta-depleted transplantation in children. TCRdb re-called the PCR reads with MiXCR, one entry per CDR3 protein. The top ten clones hold just under 5% of a sample with about 830,000 distinct CDR3 sequences, 15% to 20% of them seen once. The specimen was PBMCs, mostly from graft donor cells, collected 360 days after TCRalphabeta/CD19-depleted stem cell transplant. The receptors come from a male patient younger than 18 who had a stem cell transplant for acute lymphoblastic leukemia, so the T cells may come from the graft donor. Both conserved end residues are part of each CDR3. The D gene is left open where the match is weak. Not all rows give a size; the values are once, few, many and, for expanded clones, a class.

V gene: TRBV7-6; J gene: TRBJ2-1; D gene: TRBD2; clone size: few; CDR3 protein: CAAGGLAGSNEQFF; CDR3 DNA: TGTGCCGCAGGGGGACTAGCGGGAAGTAATGAGCAGTTCTTC
V gene: TRBV12-3/TRBV12-4; J gene: TRBJ2-1; D gene: TRBD2; clone size: NA; CDR3 protein: CAIRLAASGEQFF; CDR3 DNA: TGTGCCATCCGACTAGCGGCCTCGGGTGAGCAGTTCTTC
V gene: TRBV20-1; J gene: TRBJ2-1; D gene: NA; clone size: NA; CDR3 protein: CSASLFLGIGEQFF; CDR3 DNA: TGCAGTGCTAGCCTTTTCCTAGGTATTGGTGAGCAGTTCTTC
V gene: TRBV15; J gene: TRBJ2-7; D gene: NA; clone size: few; CDR3 protein: CATSRWDTYEQYF; CDR3 DNA: TGTGCCACCAGCAGGTGGGACACTTACGAGCAGTACTTC
V gene: TRBV18; J gene: TRBJ2-1; D gene: TRBD1; clone size: NA; CDR3 protein: CASSVRTGIYNEQFF; CDR3 DNA: TGTGCCAGCTCCGTTCGGACAGGAATCTACAATGAGCAGTTCTTC
V gene: TRBV29-1; J gene: TRBJ2-2; D gene: NA; clone size: NA; CDR3 protein: CSVVEAMANTGELFF; CDR3 DNA: TGCAGCGTTGTGGAGGCTATGGCGAACACCGGGGAGCTGTTTTTT
V gene: TRBV29-1; J gene: TRBJ1-1; D gene: NA; clone size: NA; CDR3 protein: CSVRGRNTEAFF; CDR3 DNA: TGCAGCGTTCGAGGTAGGAACACTGAAGCTTTCTTT
V gene: TRBV20-1; J gene: TRBJ2-1; D gene: NA; clone size: many; CDR3 protein: CSARSGPTHNEQFF; CDR3 DNA: TGCAGTGCTAGAAGCGGCCCCACCCACAATGAGCAGTTCTTC
V gene: TRBV27; J gene: TRBJ2-7; D gene: NA; clone size: NA; CDR3 protein: CASSLGGRWDEQYF; CDR3 DNA: TGTGCCAGCAGTTTAGGGGGAAGATGGGACGAGCAGTACTTC
V gene: TRBV10-3; J gene: TRBJ2-5; D gene: TRBD2; clone size: many; CDR3 protein: CAISARAGTKQETQYF; CDR3 DNA: TGTGCCATCAGTGCTAGGGCAGGGACTAAGCAAGAGACCCAGTACTTC
V gene: TRBV25-1; J gene: TRBJ2-7; D gene: TRBD1; clone size: NA; CDR3 protein: CASSDDERTGVRYEQYF; CDR3 DNA: TGTGCCAGCAGTGATGACGAGCGGACAGGAGTACGCTACGAGCAGTACTTC
V gene: TRBV12-3/TRBV12-4; J gene: TRBJ2-3; D gene: NA; clone size: few; CDR3 protein: CASSFTPDTQYF; CDR3 DNA: TGTGCCAGCAGTTTCACACCAGATACGCAGTATTTT
V gene: TRBV7-9; J gene: TRBJ2-1; D gene: NA; clone size: many; CDR3 protein: CASSSWWGNINEQFF; CDR3 DNA: TGTGCCAGCAGCTCCTGGTGGGGGAACATCAATGAGCAGTTCTTC
V gene: TRBV20-1; J gene: TRBJ2-5; D gene: TRBD1; clone size: few; CDR3 protein: CSASPRGKTQYF; CDR3 DNA: TGCAGTGCTAGCCCCAGGGGGAAGACCCAGTACTTC
V gene: TRBV5-4; J gene: TRBJ1-2; D gene: TRBD1; clone size: few; CDR3 protein: CASSQTGEYLYGYTF; CDR3 DNA: TGTGCCAGCAGCCAGACAGGGGAATACCTTTATGGCTACACCTTC
V gene: TRBV5-1; J gene: TRBJ2-7; D gene: NA; clone size: NA; CDR3 protein: CASSLQSTSSYEQYF; CDR3 DNA: TGCGCCAGCAGCCTCCAGTCTACCAGCTCCTACGAGCAGTACTTC
V gene: TRBV15; J gene: TRBJ1-1; D gene: NA; clone size: many; CDR3 protein: CATSKLNTEAFF; CDR3 DNA: TGTGCCACCAGCAAGTTGAACACTGAAGCTTTCTTT
V gene: TRBV20-1; J gene: TRBJ2-5; D gene: NA; clone size: NA; CDR3 protein: CSAREEASQETQYF; CDR3 DNA: TGCAGTGCTAGGGAGGAGGCCAGTCAAGAGACCCAGTACTTC
V gene: TRBV12-3/TRBV12-4; J gene: TRBJ2-6; D gene: NA; clone size: NA; CDR3 protein: CASSYGWGLGANVLTF; CDR3 DNA: TGTGCCAGCAGTTATGGGTGGGGGTTAGGGGCCAACGTCCTGACTTTC
V gene: TRBV11-1; J gene: TRBJ2-3; D gene: NA; clone size: few; CDR3 protein: CASSLLWTGRATDTQYF; CDR3 DNA: TGTGCCAGCAGCTTACTATGGACAGGGAGGGCGACAGATACGCAGTATTTT
V gene: TRBV13; J gene: TRBJ2-1; D gene: NA; clone size: NA; CDR3 protein: CASSLRQVSPYNEQFF; CDR3 DNA: TGTGCCAGCAGCTTAAGACAGGTTTCCCCCTACAATGAGCAGTTCTTC
V gene: TRBV3-1; J gene: TRBJ2-5; D gene: TRBD1; clone size: few; CDR3 protein: CASSQLDRAETQYF; CDR3 DNA: TGTGCCAGCAGCCAACTCGACAGGGCGGAGACCCAGTACTTC
V gene: TRBV20-1; J gene: TRBJ2-5; D gene: NA; clone size: few; CDR3 protein: CSARAGVRSETQYF; CDR3 DNA: TGCAGTGCTAGGGCCGGGGTGCGTTCAGAGACCCAGTACTTC
V gene: TRBV3-1; J gene: TRBJ2-5; D gene: NA; clone size: NA; CDR3 protein: CASSSRTRQETQYF; CDR3 DNA: TGTGCCAGCAGCTCCCGGACACGTCAAGAGACCCAGTACTTC
V gene: TRBV28; J gene: TRBJ1-2; D gene: NA; clone size: few; CDR3 protein: CASSLDADLYGYTF; CDR3 DNA: TGTGCCAGCAGTCTTGATGCGGACCTCTATGGCTACACCTTC
V gene: TRBV7-3; J gene: TRBJ2-6; D gene: TRBD1; clone size: few; CDR3 protein: CASSLTGQGRSGANVLTF; CDR3 DNA: TGTGCCAGCAGCTTAACAGGACAGGGGAGGTCTGGGGCCAACGTCCTGACTTTC
V gene: TRBV7-3; J gene: TRBJ2-1; D gene: NA; clone size: few; CDR3 protein: CASSQVPLSSYNEQFF; CDR3 DNA: TGTGCCAGCAGCCAAGTCCCTCTAAGCTCCTACAATGAGCAGTTCTTC
V gene: TRBV10-3; J gene: TRBJ2-5; D gene: NA; clone size: many; CDR3 protein: CAISEEGLPGETQYF; CDR3 DNA: TGTGCCATCAGTGAAGAGGGACTCCCAGGGGAGACCCAGTACTTC
V gene: TRBV5-1; J gene: TRBJ2-1; D gene: TRBD2; clone size: many; CDR3 protein: CASSAELRLAVYNEQFF; CDR3 DNA: TGCGCCAGCAGCGCCGAACTTAGACTAGCGGTCTACAATGAGCAGTTCTTC
V gene: TRBV5-6; J gene: TRBJ1-2; D gene: TRBD1; clone size: few; CDR3 protein: CASSFIRQGGNYGYTF; CDR3 DNA: TGTGCCAGCAGCTTCATCCGACAGGGTGGAAACTATGGCTACACCTTC
V gene: TRBV12-3/TRBV12-4; J gene: TRBJ2-7; D gene: TRBD2; clone size: few; CDR3 protein: CASSGLGVNEQYF; CDR3 DNA: TGTGCCAGCTCGGGACTAGGGGTAAACGAGCAGTACTTC
V gene: TRBV20-1; J gene: TRBJ1-2; D gene: NA; clone size: few; CDR3 protein: CSAQRQQGYTF; CDR3 DNA: TGCAGTGCCCAGAGGCAGCAAGGCTACACCTTC
V gene: TRBV6-5; J gene: TRBJ2-1; D gene: NA; clone size: NA; CDR3 protein: CASSYSSASYNEQFF; CDR3 DNA: TGTGCCAGCAGTTACTCTAGCGCCTCCTACAATGAGCAGTTCTTC
V gene: TRBV27; J gene: TRBJ1-4; D gene: TRBD1; clone size: many; CDR3 protein: CANLREQGATNEKLFF; CDR3 DNA: TGTGCCAACCTAAGGGAACAGGGGGCCACTAATGAAAAACTGTTTTTT
V gene: TRBV15; J gene: TRBJ2-3; D gene: NA; clone size: few; CDR3 protein: CATEGLDTQYF; CDR3 DNA: TGTGCCACCGAGGGGTTAGATACGCAGTATTTT
V gene: TRBV7-2; J gene: TRBJ2-2; D gene: NA; clone size: many; CDR3 protein: CASSFRSTGELFF; CDR3 DNA: TGTGCCAGCAGCTTCAGGAGCACCGGGGAGCTGTTTTTT
V gene: TRBV21-1; J gene: TRBJ2-7; D gene: NA; clone size: few; CDR3 protein: CASSTGTDSYEQYF; CDR3 DNA: TGTGCCAGCAGCACAGGGACGGACTCCTACGAGCAGTACTTC
V gene: TRBV10-3; J gene: TRBJ2-5; D gene: TRBD2; clone size: NA; CDR3 protein: CAIVQLRGGSGQETQYF; CDR3 DNA: TGTGCCATCGTTCAGTTACGGGGGGGATCGGGCCAAGAGACCCAGTACTTC
V gene: TRBV2; J gene: TRBJ2-7; D gene: TRBD2; clone size: NA; CDR3 protein: CASTRRRGAGGPGEQYF; CDR3 DNA: TGTGCCAGCACCCGCCGAAGGGGAGCGGGAGGGCCGGGCGAGCAGTACTTC
V gene: TRBV14; J gene: TRBJ2-1; D gene: TRBD2; clone size: few; CDR3 protein: CASSQDTSGPIYNEQFF; CDR3 DNA: TGTGCCAGCAGCCAAGACACTAGCGGACCGATCTACAATGAGCAGTTCTTC
V gene: TRBV4-1; J gene: TRBJ2-1; D gene: TRBD2; clone size: NA; CDR3 protein: CASSFLGLAHNEQFF; CDR3 DNA: TGCGCCAGCAGCTTTCTGGGACTAGCGCACAATGAGCAGTTCTTC
V gene: TRBV29-1; J gene: TRBJ2-7; D gene: NA; clone size: NA; CDR3 protein: CSVFAGKGYEQYF; CDR3 DNA: TGCAGCGTATTCGCAGGGAAGGGGTACGAGCAGTACTTC
V gene: TRBV5-1; J gene: TRBJ1-2; D gene: NA; clone size: NA; CDR3 protein: CASSWTSGYGYTF; CDR3 DNA: TGCGCCAGCAGCTGGACCTCAGGATATGGCTACACCTTC
V gene: TRBV12-3/TRBV12-4; J gene: TRBJ2-4; D gene: TRBD1; clone size: few; CDR3 protein: CASSFRDRGNIQYF; CDR3 DNA: TGTGCCAGCAGTTTCCGGGACAGGGGAAACATTCAGTACTTC
V gene: TRBV7-8; J gene: TRBJ1-1; D gene: NA; clone size: many; CDR3 protein: CASSLERGREAFF; CDR3 DNA: TGTGCCAGCAGCTTAGAGAGGGGGAGGGAAGCTTTCTTT
V gene: TRBV10-3; J gene: TRBJ2-1; D gene: NA; clone size: few; CDR3 protein: CAISATWGILSYNEQFF; CDR3 DNA: TGTGCCATCAGTGCAACTTGGGGGATTCTGTCCTACAATGAGCAGTTCTTC
V gene: TRBV5-1; J gene: TRBJ2-5; D gene: NA; clone size: NA; CDR3 protein: CASSPDLALQETQYF; CDR3 DNA: TGCGCCAGCAGCCCGGACCTAGCGCTCCAAGAGACCCAGTACTTC
V gene: TRBV11-2; J gene: TRBJ2-1; D gene: TRBD2; clone size: NA; CDR3 protein: CASSSNRVWREFYNEQFF; CDR3 DNA: TGTGCCAGCAGTTCCAATAGGGTCTGGCGGGAGTTCTACAATGAGCAGTTCTTC
V gene: TRBV24-1; J gene: TRBJ1-4; D gene: TRBD1; clone size: few; CDR3 protein: CATSDASRDSQGEKLFF; CDR3 DNA: TGTGCCACCAGTGATGCGAGCCGGGACAGCCAGGGTGAAAAACTGTTTTTT
V gene: TRBV27; J gene: TRBJ2-7; D gene: NA; clone size: many; CDR3 protein: CASSWRGSYEQYF; CDR3 DNA: TGTGCCAGCAGTTGGAGGGGCTCCTACGAGCAGTACTTC
V gene: TRBV4-1; J gene: TRBJ2-7; D gene: NA; clone size: few; CDR3 protein: CASSQVASDSYEQYF; CDR3 DNA: TGCGCCAGCAGCCAAGTCGCGTCGGACTCCTACGAGCAGTACTTC
V gene: TRBV7-9; J gene: TRBJ1-2; D gene: NA; clone size: few; CDR3 protein: CASSFGAGINYGYTF; CDR3 DNA: TGTGCCAGCAGCTTTGGGGCCGGGATTAACTATGGCTACACCTTC